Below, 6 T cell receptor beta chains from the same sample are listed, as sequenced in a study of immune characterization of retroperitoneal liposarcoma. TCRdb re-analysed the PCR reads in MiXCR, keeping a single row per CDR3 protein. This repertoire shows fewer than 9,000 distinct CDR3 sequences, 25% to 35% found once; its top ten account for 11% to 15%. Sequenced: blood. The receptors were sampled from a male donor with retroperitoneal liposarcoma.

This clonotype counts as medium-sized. In DNA, the CDR3 is TGTGCCAGCAGTTCACAGGGGGCTAGTACAGATACGCAGTATTTT. Translated, it gives CASSSQGASTDTQYF. The genes are TRBV12-3 or TRBV12-4 and TRBJ2-3; 9 nucleotides align to TRBD1. The V segment lost 4 bases and the J segment 3 bases; nucleotides outside the gene matches: 5. This CDR3 region has 15 residues.

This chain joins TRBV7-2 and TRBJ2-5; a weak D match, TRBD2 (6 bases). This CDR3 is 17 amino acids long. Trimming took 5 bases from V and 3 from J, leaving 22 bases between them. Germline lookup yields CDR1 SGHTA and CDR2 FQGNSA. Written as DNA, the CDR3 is TGTGCCAGCAGCGTGCGAGCTGTCCGGGAGTTAGAAGAGACCCAGTACTTC. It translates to CASSVRAVRELEETQYF.

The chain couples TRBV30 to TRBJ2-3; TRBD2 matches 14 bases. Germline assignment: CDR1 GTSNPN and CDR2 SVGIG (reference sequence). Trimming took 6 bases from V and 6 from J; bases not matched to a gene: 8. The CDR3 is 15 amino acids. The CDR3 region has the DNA TGTGCCTGCCCTGGGACTAGCGGGAGAGTCGATACGCAGTATTTT. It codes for CACPGTSGRVDTQYF.

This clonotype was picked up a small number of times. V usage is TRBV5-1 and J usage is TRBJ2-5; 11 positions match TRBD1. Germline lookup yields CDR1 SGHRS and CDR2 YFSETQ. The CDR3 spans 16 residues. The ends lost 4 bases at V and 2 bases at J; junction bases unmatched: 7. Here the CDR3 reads CASSPGTGGLQETQYF. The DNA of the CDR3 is TGCGCCAGCAGCCCCGGGACAGGGGGTCTTCAAGAGACCCAGTACTTC. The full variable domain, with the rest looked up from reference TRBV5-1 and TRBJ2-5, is KAGVTQTPRYLIKTRGQQVTLSCSPISGHRSVSWYQQTPGQGLQFLFEYFSETQRNKGNFPGRFSGRQFSNSRSEMNVSTLELGDSALYLCASSPGTGGLQETQYFGPGTRLLVL.

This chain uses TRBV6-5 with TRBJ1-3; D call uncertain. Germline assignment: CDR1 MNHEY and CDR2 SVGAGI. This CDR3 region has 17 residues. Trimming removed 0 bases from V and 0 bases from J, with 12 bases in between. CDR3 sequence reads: CASSYSWRASSGNTIYF. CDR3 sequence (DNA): TGTGCCAGCAGTTACTCGTGGCGGGCCTCCTCTGGAAACACCATATATTTT.

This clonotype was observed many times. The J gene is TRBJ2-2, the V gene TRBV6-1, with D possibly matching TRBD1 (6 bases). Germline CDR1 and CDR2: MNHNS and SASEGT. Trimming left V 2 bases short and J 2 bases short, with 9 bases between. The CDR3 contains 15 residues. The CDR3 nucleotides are TGTGCCAGCAGTGAACAGGGGCTAAACACCGGGGAGCTGTTTTTT. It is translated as CASSEQGLNTGELFF.